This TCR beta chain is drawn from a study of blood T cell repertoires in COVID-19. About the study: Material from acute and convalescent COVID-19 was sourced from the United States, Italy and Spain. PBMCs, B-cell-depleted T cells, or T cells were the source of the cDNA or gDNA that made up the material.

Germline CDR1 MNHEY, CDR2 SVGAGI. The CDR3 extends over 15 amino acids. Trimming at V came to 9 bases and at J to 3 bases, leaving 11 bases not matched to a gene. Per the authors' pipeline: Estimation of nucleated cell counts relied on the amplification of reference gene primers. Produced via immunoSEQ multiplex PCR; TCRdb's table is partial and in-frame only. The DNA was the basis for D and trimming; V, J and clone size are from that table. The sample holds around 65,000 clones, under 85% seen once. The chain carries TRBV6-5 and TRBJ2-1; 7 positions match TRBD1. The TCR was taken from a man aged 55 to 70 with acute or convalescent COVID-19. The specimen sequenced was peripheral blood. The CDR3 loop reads CASTKGGSDYNEQFF. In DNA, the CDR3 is TGTGCCAGTACAAAAGGGGGCTCCGACTACAATGAGCAGTTCTTC.